The clone carrying this TCR beta chain was seen ten or more times. Its antigen remains unknown. The length of the CDR3 is 16 residues. The V gene lost 0 bases and the J gene lost 4 bases, with 18 bases spanning the gap. Germline lookup yields CDR1 DFQATT and CDR2 SNEGSKA (reference sequence). These data come from a study of regulatory T cells in long-lasting Graves disease. Overall study results and limits: Lower TCR diversity characterized persistent Graves' patients relative to newly diagnosed patients.

The time point is: persistent/refractory GD, antithyroid drugs over 5 years with positive TRAb. The TCR library used RNA extracted from PBMCs. By American Thyroid Association guidelines, Graves' disease was diagnosed in the cohort. The patients were enrolled through endocrinology in Xi'an, China. The peripheral blood volume drawn was around 9.6 milliliters, and it was collected into EDTA tubes. Arm-PCR of CDR3 regions and iRepertoire HTBI primers were the basis on which TCR beta libraries were built. TCRdb fed the multiplex PCR reads into MiXCR, producing one record per CDR3 protein. The sample consists of approximately 380,000 distinct CDR3 sequences, about 20% of them appearing once.

This clonotype was obtained from a female donor with Graves disease. V and J are TRBV20-1 and TRBJ2-5; unclear D gene. The sequencing here drew on peripheral blood mononuclear cells (PBMCs), taken when the disease was refractory, from a patient treated with antithyroid drugs. The CDR3 reads CSARDYLGLERETQYF. The CDR3 DNA follows: TGCAGTGCTAGAGATTACCTGGGCCTCGAAAGAGAGACCCAGTACTTC.